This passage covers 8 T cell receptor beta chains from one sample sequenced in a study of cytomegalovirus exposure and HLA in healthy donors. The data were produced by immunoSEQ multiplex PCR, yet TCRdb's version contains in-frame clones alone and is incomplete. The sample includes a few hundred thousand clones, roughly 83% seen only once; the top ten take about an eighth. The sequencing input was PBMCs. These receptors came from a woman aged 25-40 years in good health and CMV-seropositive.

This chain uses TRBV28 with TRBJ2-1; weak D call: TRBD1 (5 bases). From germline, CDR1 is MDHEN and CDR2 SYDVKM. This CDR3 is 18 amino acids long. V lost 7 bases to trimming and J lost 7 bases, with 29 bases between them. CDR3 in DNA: TGTGCCAGCACTAGTAAGAGGCAGGGTTTGATCATTAGTAATGAGCAGTTCTTC. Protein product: CASTSKRQGLIISNEQFF.

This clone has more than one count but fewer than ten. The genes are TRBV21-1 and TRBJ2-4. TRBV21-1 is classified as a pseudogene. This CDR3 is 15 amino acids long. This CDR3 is CASGRDRIAKNIQYF. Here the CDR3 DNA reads TGTGCCAGCGGAAGGGACCGAATAGCCAAAAACATTCAGTACTTC.

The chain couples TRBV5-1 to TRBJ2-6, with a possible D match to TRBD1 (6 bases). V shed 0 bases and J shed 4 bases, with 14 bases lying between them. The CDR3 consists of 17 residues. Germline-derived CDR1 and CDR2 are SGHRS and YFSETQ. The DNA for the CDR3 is TGCGCCAGCAGCTTGGCCGGGGCAGGGGCCGGGGCCAACGTCCTGACTTTC. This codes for CASSLAGAGAGANVLTF.

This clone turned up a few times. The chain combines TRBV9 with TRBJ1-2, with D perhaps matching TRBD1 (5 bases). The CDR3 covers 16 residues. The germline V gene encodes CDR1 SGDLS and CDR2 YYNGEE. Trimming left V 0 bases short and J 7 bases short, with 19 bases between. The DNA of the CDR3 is TGTGCCAGCAGCGTAGATTTTGAGGGGCAATTACGTGGCTACACCTTC. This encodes CASSVDFEGQLRGYTF.

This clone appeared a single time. The CDR3 spells CAWNERGWTGELFF. The CDR3, as DNA: TGTGCCTGGAATGAGAGGGGTTGGACCGGGGAGCTGTTTTTT. The chain has TRBV30 and TRBJ2-2, with D perhaps matching TRBD1 or TRBD2 (5 bases each). Germline V gene sequence: CDR1 GTSNPN, CDR2 SVGIG (reference sequence). The CDR3 length is 14 residues. Trimming took 4 bases from V and 5 from J, leaving 14 bases between them.

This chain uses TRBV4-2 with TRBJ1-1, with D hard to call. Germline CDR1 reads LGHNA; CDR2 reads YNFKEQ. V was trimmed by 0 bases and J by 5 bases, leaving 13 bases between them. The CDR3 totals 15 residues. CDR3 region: CASSQDRSRGTEAFF. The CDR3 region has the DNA TGTGCCAGCAGCCAAGATCGTTCAAGAGGGACTGAAGCTTTCTTT.

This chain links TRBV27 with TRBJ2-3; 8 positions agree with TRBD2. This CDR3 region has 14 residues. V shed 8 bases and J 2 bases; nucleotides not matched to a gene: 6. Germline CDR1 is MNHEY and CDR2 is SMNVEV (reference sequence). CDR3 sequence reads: CASWERETTDTQYF. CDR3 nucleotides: TGTGCCAGCTGGGAGCGGGAGACCACAGATACGCAGTATTTT.

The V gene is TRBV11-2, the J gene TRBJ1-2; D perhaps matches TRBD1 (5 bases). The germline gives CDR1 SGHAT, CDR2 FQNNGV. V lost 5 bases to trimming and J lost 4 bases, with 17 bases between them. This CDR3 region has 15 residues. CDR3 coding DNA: TGTGCCAGCAGCCAAGGGGCTCCTGGCGGCTATGGCTACACCTTC. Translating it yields CASSQGAPGGYGYTF.